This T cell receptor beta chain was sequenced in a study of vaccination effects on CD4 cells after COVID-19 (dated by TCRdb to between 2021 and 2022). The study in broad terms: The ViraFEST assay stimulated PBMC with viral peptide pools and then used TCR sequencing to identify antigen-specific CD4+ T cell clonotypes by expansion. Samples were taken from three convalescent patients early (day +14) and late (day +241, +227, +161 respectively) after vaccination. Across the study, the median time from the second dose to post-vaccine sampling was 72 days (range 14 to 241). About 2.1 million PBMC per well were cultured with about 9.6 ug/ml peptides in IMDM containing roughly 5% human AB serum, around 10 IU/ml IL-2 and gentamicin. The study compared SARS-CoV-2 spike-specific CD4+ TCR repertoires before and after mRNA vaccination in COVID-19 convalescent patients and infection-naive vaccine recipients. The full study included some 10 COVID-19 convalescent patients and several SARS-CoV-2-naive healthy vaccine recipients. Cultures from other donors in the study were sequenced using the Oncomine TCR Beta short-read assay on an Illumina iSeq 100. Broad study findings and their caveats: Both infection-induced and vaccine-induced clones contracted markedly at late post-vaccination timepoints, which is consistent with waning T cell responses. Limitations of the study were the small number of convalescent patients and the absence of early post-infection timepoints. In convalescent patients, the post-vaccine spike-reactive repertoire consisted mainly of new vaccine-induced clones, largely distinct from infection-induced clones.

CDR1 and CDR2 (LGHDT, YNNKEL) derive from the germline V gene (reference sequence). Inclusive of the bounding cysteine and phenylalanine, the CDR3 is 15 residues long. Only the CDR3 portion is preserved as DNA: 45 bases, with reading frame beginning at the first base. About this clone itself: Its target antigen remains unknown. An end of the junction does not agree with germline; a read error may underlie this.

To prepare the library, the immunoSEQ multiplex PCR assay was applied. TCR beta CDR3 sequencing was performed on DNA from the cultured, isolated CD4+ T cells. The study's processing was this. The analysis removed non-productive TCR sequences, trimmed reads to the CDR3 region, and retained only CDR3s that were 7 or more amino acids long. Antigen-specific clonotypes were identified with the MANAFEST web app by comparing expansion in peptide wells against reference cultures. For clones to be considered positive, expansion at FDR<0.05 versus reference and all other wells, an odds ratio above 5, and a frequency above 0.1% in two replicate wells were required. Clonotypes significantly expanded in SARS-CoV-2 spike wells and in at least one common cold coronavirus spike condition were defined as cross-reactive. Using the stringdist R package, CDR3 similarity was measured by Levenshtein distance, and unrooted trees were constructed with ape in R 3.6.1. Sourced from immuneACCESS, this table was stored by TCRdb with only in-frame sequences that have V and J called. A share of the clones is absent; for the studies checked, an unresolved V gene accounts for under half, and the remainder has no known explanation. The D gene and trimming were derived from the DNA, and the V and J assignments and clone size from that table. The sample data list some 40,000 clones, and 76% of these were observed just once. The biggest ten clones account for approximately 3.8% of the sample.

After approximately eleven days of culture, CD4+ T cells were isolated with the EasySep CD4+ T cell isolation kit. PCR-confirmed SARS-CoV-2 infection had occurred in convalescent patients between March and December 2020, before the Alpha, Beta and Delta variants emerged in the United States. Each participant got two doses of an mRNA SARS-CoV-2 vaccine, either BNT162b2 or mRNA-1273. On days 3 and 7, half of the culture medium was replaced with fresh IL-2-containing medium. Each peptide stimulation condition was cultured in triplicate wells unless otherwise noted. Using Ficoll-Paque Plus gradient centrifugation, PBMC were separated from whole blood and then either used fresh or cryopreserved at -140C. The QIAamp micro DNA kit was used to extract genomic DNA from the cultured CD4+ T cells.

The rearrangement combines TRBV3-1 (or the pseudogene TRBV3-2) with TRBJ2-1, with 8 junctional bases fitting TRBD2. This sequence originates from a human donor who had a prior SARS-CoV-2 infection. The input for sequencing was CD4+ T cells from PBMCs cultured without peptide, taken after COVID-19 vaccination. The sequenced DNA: TGTGCCAGCAGCCAAGGCAGCGGGAGCTACTATGAGCAGTTCTTC. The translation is CASSQGSGSYYEQFF.